The 22 T cell receptor beta chains below come from one sample, sequenced in a study of response to subunit inactivated influenza vaccine. TCRdb re-called the RT-PCR reads with MiXCR, one entry per CDR3 protein. The sample contains 500,000 or so distinct CDR3 sequences, about 15% of which appear only once. This specimen was CD4+ T cells sorted from PBMCs, taken around 25 months after vaccination. Receptor source: a man in his fifties or sixties who received an inactivated influenza vaccine.

The V call is TRBV29-1, the J call TRBJ2-3; TRBD2 agrees at 9 bases. The CDR3 totals 17 residues. V trimming: 0 bases; J trimming: 7 bases; junction bases outside the gene matches: 14. Germline assignment: CDR1 SQVTM and CDR2 ANQGSEA. The DNA for the CDR3 is TGCAGCGTTGAAGAAGGGCGGGGGGGATCTTCGATACATACGCAGTATTTT. It encodes CSVEEGRGGSSIHTQYF.

The J gene is TRBJ2-5, the V gene TRBV6-1; tentative D call: TRBD1 (6 bases). This CDR3 is 14 amino acids long. Germline V gene sequence: CDR1 MNHNS, CDR2 SASEGT. V dropped 6 bases and J dropped 7 bases, with 18 bases sitting between them. The CDR3 sequence is CASSHTGSLGTQYF. The CDR3 DNA follows: TGTGCCAGCAGCCACACAGGGAGCCTGGGGACCCAGTACTTC.

This clonotype has a handful of counts. V and J are TRBV20-1 and TRBJ1-1; weak D call: TRBD1 (6 bases). CDR1 and CDR2 from the germline V gene are DFQATT and SNEGSKA (reference sequence). The ends were cut back, 2 bases at V and 7 bases at J, with 14 bases in the middle. This CDR3 is built from 13 residues. The CDR3: CSARRGVPIEAFF. The CDR3 nucleotides read TGCAGTGCTAGAAGGGGGGTACCAATTGAAGCTTTCTTT.

This clonotype was seen a few times. The chain recombines TRBV12-3 or TRBV12-4 with TRBJ2-5, with 9 bases lining up with TRBD1. CDR3 length: 14 amino acids. The ends lost 6 bases at V and 6 bases at J; junction bases unmatched: 8. Here the CDR3 reads CASRPGQGSQTQYF. CDR3 bases: TGTGCCAGCAGACCGGGACAGGGTAGTCAGACCCAGTACTTC.

The chain uses TRBV11-2 and TRBJ2-2; 8 bases map to TRBD2. CDR1 SGHAT and CDR2 FQNNGV come from the germline V gene. This CDR3 contains 16 residues. V lost 3 bases to trimming and J lost 5 bases; unmatched junction nucleotides: 8. CDR3 sequence: CASSLRREVFTGELFF. The CDR3 DNA sequence: TGTGCCAGCAGCTTGAGGCGGGAGGTTTTTACCGGGGAGCTGTTTTTT.

The V and J genes are TRBV6-1 and TRBJ1-1; D is undetermined. V was pared by 4 bases and J by 0 bases, with 9 bases between. The CDR3 extends over 14 amino acids. Germline V CDR1 and CDR2: MNHNS, SASEGT. The DNA of the CDR3 is TGTGCCAGCAGTGCGGAGGGATTGAACACTGAAGCTTTCTTT. It is translated as CASSAEGLNTEAFF.

This clonotype was seen repeatedly, ten times or more. The CDR3 DNA reads as TGCAGCGCAGAAAGGGGGGGCACAGATACGCAGTATTTT. The encoded protein is CSAERGGTDTQYF. The genes are TRBV29-1 and TRBJ2-3; D tentatively fits TRBD1 or TRBD2 (6 bases each). CDR3 length: 13 residues. V dropped 7 bases and J dropped 1 base, with 12 bases sitting between them. CDR1 and CDR2 (germline): SQVTM, ANQGSEA.

This clonotype was counted only a few times. This chain joins TRBV7-9 and TRBJ2-3, with 14 positions matching TRBD2. The V gene's germline CDR1 is SEHNR and CDR2 FQNEAQ (reference sequence). V was clipped by 5 bases and J by 7 bases; unmatched bases: 5. The CDR3 spans 15 residues. The CDR3 region is CASSQRLAGGHTQYF. CDR3 nucleotides: TGTGCCAGCAGCCAAAGACTAGCGGGAGGGCATACGCAGTATTTT.

The CDR3 region is CASSLIRGGNNEQFF. The CDR3 DNA sequence: TGTGCCAGCAGCTTAATTCGCGGGGGGAACAATGAGCAGTTCTTC. The V gene is TRBV7-2, the J gene TRBJ2-1; TRBD2 matches 8 bases. Germline-derived CDR1 and CDR2 are SGHTA and FQGNSA. The CDR3 sequence is 15 residues long. Trimming cost V 2 bases and J 5 bases; bases outside gene matches: 5.

This clonotype was counted only a few times. The chain carries TRBV20-1 and TRBJ2-6; D call uncertain. The CDR3 consists of 18 residues. V gave up 3 bases and J gave up 0 bases, with 18 bases separating them. Looked up from germline, CDR1 is DFQATT and CDR2 is SNEGSKA (reference sequence). The chain's CDR3 is CSASGRSGFSSGANVLTF. In nucleotides, the CDR3 is TGCAGTGCTAGCGGTCGATCGGGCTTTAGCTCTGGGGCCAACGTCCTGACTTTC.

CDR3 sequence (DNA): TGTGCCAGTATGGGGGTATACTACAATGAGCAGTTCTTC. Translated: CASMGVYYNEQFF. The chain carries TRBV19 and TRBJ2-1; the D gene could be TRBD1 or TRBD2 (5 bases each). V gave up 7 bases and J gave up 3 bases, with 10 bases separating them. The CDR3 spans 13 residues. The germline V gene encodes CDR1 LNHDA and CDR2 SQIVND (reference sequence). The full variable domain, completed using reference TRBV19 and TRBJ2-1, is DGGITQSPKYLFRKEGQNVTLSCEQNLNHDAMYWYRQDPGQGLRLIYYSQIVNDFQKGDIAEGYSVSREKKESFPLTVTSAQKNPTAFYLCASMGVYYNEQFFGPGTRLTVL.

This CDR3 is CASSLAVGGTGELFF. The CDR3 DNA is TGCGCCAGCAGCTTGGCCGTAGGAGGGACCGGGGAGCTGTTTTTT. The chain uses TRBV5-1 and TRBJ2-2, with D perhaps matching TRBD2 (6 bases). This CDR3 contains 15 residues. Trimming cost V 0 bases and J 5 bases, with 11 bases left between them. The germline V gene encodes CDR1 SGHRS and CDR2 YFSETQ. Full variable domain (rest looked up from reference TRBV5-1 and TRBJ2-2): KAGVTQTPRYLIKTRGQQVTLSCSPISGHRSVSWYQQTPGQGLQFLFEYFSETQRNKGNFPGRFSGRQFSNSRSEMNVSTLELGDSALYLCASSLAVGGTGELFFGEGSRLTVL.

The chain recombines TRBV20-1 with TRBJ2-1, with TRBD2 matching over 14 bases. CDR1 and CDR2 from the germline V gene are DFQATT and SNEGSKA (reference sequence). The length of the CDR3 is 18 residues. The V gene end was trimmed by 8 bases and the J gene end by 1 base; junction bases not matched to a gene: 13. As DNA, the CDR3 is TGCAGTCTACAACGGACTAGCGGGAGGTCTGGGTCCTACAATGAGCAGTTCTTC. Translating it yields CSLQRTSGRSGSYNEQFF.

This clonotype was seen a handful of times. This chain links TRBV24-1 with TRBJ2-7; the match to TRBD1 covers 7 bases. The CDR3 is 13 residues long. The trim removed 3 bases at V and 5 bases at J, leaving 3 bases unmatched. The germline V gene has CDR1 KGHDR and CDR2 SFDVKD. CDR3 DNA: TGTGCCACCAGTGATGATACAGGGGACGAGCAGTACTTC. This codes for CATSDDTGDEQYF.

This clonotype was detected only a few times. The chain combines TRBV7-2 with TRBJ2-5; maybe TRBD1 (6 bases). With 3 bases removed from V and 1 base from J, the gap between germline ends came to 9 bases. Germline V gives CDR1 SGHTA, CDR2 FQGNSA. The CDR3 is 14 residues long. This CDR3 reads CASSFTGPQETQYF. DNA of the CDR3: TGTGCCAGCAGCTTTACAGGGCCCCAAGAGACCCAGTACTTC.

This clonotype was observed once. The V gene is TRBV5-4, the J gene TRBJ2-2, with 7 bases fitting TRBD1. This CDR3 region has 14 residues. Per germline, CDR1 SGHNT and CDR2 YYREEE (reference sequence). The V segment lost 5 bases and the J segment 4 bases; nucleotides outside the gene matches: 5. CDR3 loop: CASRGDSGTGELFF. Written as DNA, the CDR3 is TGTGCCAGCAGGGGGGACAGCGGCACCGGGGAGCTGTTTTTT. The full variable domain, in which reference TRBV5-4 and TRBJ2-2 provide the parts outside the CDR3, is ETGVTQSPTHLIKTRGQQVTLRCSSQSGHNTVSWYQQALGQGPQFIFQYYREEENGRGNFPPRFSGLQFPNYSSELNVNALELDDSALYLCASRGDSGTGELFFGEGSRLTVL.

A few counts support this clonotype. The genes are TRBV12-3 or TRBV12-4 and TRBJ2-2; TRBD1 matches at 8 bases. The CDR3 is 13 amino acids. The V gene end was trimmed by 10 bases and the J gene end by 8 bases; junction bases not matched to a gene: 9. The CDR3 bases are TGTGCCACCCAGACAGGGGCGACGGGGGAGCTGTTTTTT. Protein: CATQTGATGELFF.

Only a few counts were recorded for this clonotype. V and J are TRBV2 and TRBJ2-7; the D is unclear. Trimming shortened V by 6 bases and J by 7 bases, and 16 bases separated the two germline ends. The CDR3 runs to 13 residues. CDR1 and CDR2 from the germline V gene are SNHLY and FYNNEI. This chain's CDR3 is CASSPGPVSEQYF. CDR3 bases: TGTGCCAGCAGCCCCGGACCGGTCTCGGAGCAGTACTTC.

The chain employs TRBV6-2 or TRBV6-3 and TRBJ2-7; 10 nucleotides align to TRBD1. This CDR3 contains 15 residues. Germline V CDR1 and CDR2: MNHEY, SVGEGT. Trimming removed 2 bases from V and 3 bases from J; junction bases left unmatched: 4. The chain's CDR3 is CASSYARTGGYEQYF. CDR3 coding DNA: TGTGCCAGCAGTTACGCCCGGACAGGGGGCTACGAGCAGTACTTC.

This clonotype was counted only a few times. The gene calls are TRBV7-2 and TRBJ2-1, with 11 bases aligning to TRBD2. Germline V gives CDR1 SGHTA, CDR2 FQGNSA. The V gene end was trimmed by 7 bases and the J gene end by 4 bases; junction bases not matched to a gene: 6. The CDR3 loop spans 15 amino acids. DNA for the CDR3: TGTGCCAGCATTAAGACTAGCGGGATATACAATGAGCAGTTCTTC. Translation gives CASIKTSGIYNEQFF.

V usage is TRBV7-7 and J usage is TRBJ1-3; TRBD1 agrees at 7 bases. This CDR3 has 15 residues. Germline loops: CDR1 SSHAT, CDR2 FNYEAQ (reference sequence). The DNA of the CDR3 is TGTGCTAGGAGCTTAGCTCCGGGACAGGGAAACACCATATATTTT. It codes for CARSLAPGQGNTIYF.

This clonotype has a handful of counts. The rearrangement links TRBV20-1 to TRBJ2-7, with 9 positions matching TRBD1. The CDR3 has 14 residues. Germline lookup yields CDR1 DFQATT and CDR2 SNEGSKA (reference sequence). V shed 3 bases, J shed 2 bases, and the junction held 5 bases outside the gene matches. The CDR3: CSAREGTGTYEQYF. The CDR3 coding sequence is TGCAGTGCTAGGGAGGGGACAGGGACCTACGAGCAGTACTTC.